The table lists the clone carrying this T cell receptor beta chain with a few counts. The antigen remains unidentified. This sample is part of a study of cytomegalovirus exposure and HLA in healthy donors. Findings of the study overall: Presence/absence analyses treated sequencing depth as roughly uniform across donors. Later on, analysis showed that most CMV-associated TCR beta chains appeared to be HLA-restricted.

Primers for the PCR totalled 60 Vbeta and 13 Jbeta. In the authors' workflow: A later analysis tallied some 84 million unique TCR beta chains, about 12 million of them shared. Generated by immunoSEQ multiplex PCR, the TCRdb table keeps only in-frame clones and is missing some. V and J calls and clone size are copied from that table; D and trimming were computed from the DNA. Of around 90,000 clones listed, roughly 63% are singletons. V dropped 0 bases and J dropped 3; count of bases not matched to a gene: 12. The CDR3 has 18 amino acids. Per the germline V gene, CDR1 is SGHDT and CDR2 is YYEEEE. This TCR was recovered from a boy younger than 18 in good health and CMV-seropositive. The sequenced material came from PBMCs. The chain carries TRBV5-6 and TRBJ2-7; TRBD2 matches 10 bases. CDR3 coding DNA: TGTGCCAGCAGCTTGGAGGTAGCGGGAGGCCCTTACTTCTACGAGCAGTACTTC. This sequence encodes CASSLEVAGGPYFYEQYF. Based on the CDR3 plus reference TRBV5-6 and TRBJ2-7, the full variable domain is DAGVTQSPTHLIKTRGQQVTLRCSPKSGHDTVSWYQQALGQGPQFIFQYYEEEERQRGNFPDRFSGHQFPNYSSELNVNALLLGDSALYLCASSLEVAGGPYFYEQYFGPGTRLTVT.